The 8 T cell receptor beta chains below come from one sample, sequenced in a study of T cell responses to AZD1222 COVID-19 vaccine. Sequencing used immunoSEQ multiplex PCR; TCRdb keeps in-frame clones, though not all of them. The sample yields 98,000 or so clones, over 90% seen once. Sequenced here: peripheral blood, sampled on day 0 of AZD1222 vaccination. All receptors derive from an adult in good health.

The rearrangement joins TRBV19 to TRBJ1-3; unclear D gene. V was clipped by 4 bases and J by 0 bases, with 13 bases between them. The CDR3 runs 16 residues. The germline V gene has CDR1 LNHDA and CDR2 SQIVND (reference sequence). The CDR3 region is CASSRGAVRSGNTIYF. DNA for the CDR3: TGTGCCAGTAGTAGAGGAGCGGTTCGCTCTGGAAACACCATATATTTT.

V is TRBV11-2 and J is TRBJ2-1; TRBD2 matches at 10 bases. CDR1 SGHAT and CDR2 FQNNGV come from the germline V gene. This CDR3 spans 16 amino acids. V lost 1 base to trimming and J lost 8 bases; unmatched junction nucleotides: 8. CDR3 sequence reads: CASSLAASGRGDEQFF. CDR3 bases: TGTGCCAGCAGCTTAGCGGCTAGCGGGAGAGGGGATGAGCAGTTCTTC.

V gene TRBV7-2 combines with J gene TRBJ2-7; D might be TRBD2 (6 bases). Germline lookup yields CDR1 SGHTA and CDR2 FQGNSA. V lost 2 bases and J lost 0, with 17 bases in between. CDR3 length: 17 amino acids. CDR3 sequence (DNA): TGTGCCAGCAGCTTATTTCGGGGGACCGTTAGCTCCTACGAGCAGTACTTC. Residues: CASSLFRGTVSSYEQYF. Drawing the rest from reference TRBV7-2 and TRBJ2-7, the complete variable domain is GAGVSQSPSNKVTEKGKDVELRCDPISGHTALYWYRQSLGQGLEFLIYFQGNSAPDKSGLPSDRFSAERTGGSVSTLTIQRTQQEDSAVYLCASSLFRGTVSSYEQYFGPGTRLTVT.

The J gene is TRBJ2-7, the V gene TRBV7-2; 7 nucleotides match TRBD2. Trimming removed 3 bases from V and 5 bases from J; junction bases left unmatched: 7. CDR1 and CDR2 from the germline V gene are SGHTA and FQGNSA. This CDR3 region has 14 residues. The CDR3 region is CASSLLGTIDEQYF. CDR3 DNA: TGTGCCAGCAGCTTGCTTGGGACTATTGACGAGCAGTACTTC.

The CDR3 is CASSQDSGPGELFF. The CDR3 coding sequence is TGTGCCAGCAGCCAAGATTCGGGGCCCGGGGAGCTGTTTTTT. V gene TRBV3-1 (or the pseudogene TRBV3-2) combines with J gene TRBJ2-2; either TRBD1 or TRBD2 may supply D (5 bases each). The CDR3 extends over 14 amino acids. Germline CDR1 reads LGHDT; CDR2 reads YNNKEL (reference sequence). V gave up 0 bases and J gave up 6 bases, with 8 bases separating them.

V usage is TRBV7-2 and J usage is TRBJ1-4, with D hard to call. Germline V gene data show CDR1 as SGHTA and CDR2 as FQGNSA. Trimming took off 2 bases at V and 6 bases at J, with 10 bases between the two ends. The CDR3 spans 14 residues. The CDR3 DNA sequence: TGTGCCAGCAGCTTAAGTTGGCGGGATGAAAAACTGTTTTTT. Its translation: CASSLSWRDEKLFF.

The CDR3 coding sequence is TGTGCCAGTCGGAATCAGGGGAAGGGAAATAATTCACCCCTCCACTTT. It codes for CASRNQGKGNNSPLHF. This chain joins TRBV19 and TRBJ1-6; tentatively, D is TRBD1 (6 bases). Trimming took 8 bases from V and 5 from J, leaving 19 bases between them. Looked up from germline, CDR1 is LNHDA and CDR2 is SQIVND (reference sequence). The length of the CDR3 is 16 residues.

The J gene is TRBJ2-3, the V gene TRBV2; D gene unclear. Trimming took off 4 bases at V and 3 bases at J, with 14 bases between the two ends. This CDR3 has 15 amino acids. From germline, CDR1 is SNHLY and CDR2 FYNNEI. In nucleotides, the CDR3 is TGTGCCAGCAGTGCGGCGCGGCCGAGAACAGATACGCAGTATTTT. Its translation: CASSAARPRTDTQYF.